The 6 T cell receptor beta chains given below trace back to one sample, sequenced in a study of blood T cell repertoires in COVID-19. Sequencing was performed with immunoSEQ multiplex PCR; in TCRdb, only in-frame clones are kept and a portion is missing. The data contain approximately 200,000 clones, roughly four fifths of them seen just once; the ten biggest clones take up approximately 7.2%. Sequenced input: peripheral blood. These receptors all come from a human donor with acute or convalescent COVID-19. The donor label of this sample is uncertain.

This clone has only a few counts. The J gene is TRBJ2-5, the V gene TRBV2, with D perhaps TRBD1 (6 bases). Looked up from germline, CDR1 is SNHLY and CDR2 is FYNNEI. Trimming stripped 7 bases from V and 4 bases from J, with 16 bases between. The CDR3 totals 14 residues. The CDR3 is CASTPGTLGETQYF. CDR3 DNA sequence: TGTGCCAGCACCCCCGGGACACTGGGAGAGACCCAGTACTTC.

This clone is a singleton in its sample. V gene TRBV10-1 combines with J gene TRBJ2-7; 10 bases fit TRBD2. The CDR3 covers 15 residues. In germline, CDR1 is WNHNN, CDR2 SYGVQD (reference sequence). V was pared by 8 bases and J by 3 bases, with 10 bases of the junction left unmatched. The CDR3 here is CASASGRAGDYEQYF. The CDR3 nucleotides read TGCGCCAGCGCGAGCGGGAGGGCCGGAGACTACGAGCAGTACTTC.

This clone appeared a single time. V and J are TRBV9 and TRBJ1-6; 8 bases map to TRBD1. The V and J ends lost 2 bases and 7 bases, in that order; junction bases with no gene match: 5. The germline CDR1 and CDR2 sequences are SGDLS and YYNGEE. The CDR3 is made up of 15 amino acids. The CDR3 here is CASSVVTGENSPLHF. The CDR3 DNA is TGTGCCAGCAGCGTGGTGACAGGGGAGAATTCACCCCTCCACTTT. Full variable domain (rest looked up from reference TRBV9 and TRBJ1-6): DSGVTQTPKHLITATGQRVTLRCSPRSGDLSVYWYQQSLDQGLQFLIQYYNGEERAKGNILERFSAQQFPDLHSELNLSSLELGDSALYFCASSVVTGENSPLHFGNGTRLTVT.

The chain uses TRBV5-1 and TRBJ2-7; perhaps TRBD1 as D (5 bases). Germline CDR1 is SGHRS and CDR2 is YFSETQ. The CDR3 length is 12 residues. V shed 4 bases and J shed 4 bases, with 9 bases lying between them. The CDR3 loop is CASSLGVYEQYF. CDR3 DNA sequence: TGCGCCAGCAGCCTAGGGGTGTACGAGCAGTACTTC.

This clone has only one observation. The chain couples TRBV27 to TRBJ2-7, with D possibly TRBD1 on 6 matching bases. The CDR3 totals 12 residues. V lost 5 bases to trimming and J lost 5 bases, with 10 bases between them. The germline V gene encodes CDR1 MNHEY and CDR2 SMNVEV (reference sequence). CDR3 coding DNA: TGTGCCAGCAGTACACAGGGCCACGAGCAGTACTTC. This codes for CASSTQGHEQYF.

J is TRBJ2-5 and V is TRBV19; possible D gene TRBD1, 6 bases. The CDR3 runs to 12 residues. The V end was cut by 8 bases, the J end by 5 bases, with 12 bases between. CDR1 LNHDA and CDR2 SQIVND come from the germline V gene (reference sequence). CDR3 coding DNA: TGTGCCAGTCAACAGGGTCAGGAGACCCAGTACTTC. Protein: CASQQGQETQYF.